These T cell receptor beta chains were read from a single sample in a study of a mutant IDH1 vaccine in newly diagnosed glioma. This table comes from immunoSEQ multiplex PCR, and its TCRdb copy is limited to in-frame clones, with some not included. The sample consists of roughly 60,000 clones, about four fifths of them appearing once. Their antigens are not known. This sample comprised PBMCs, obtained from a glioma patient whose treatment included an IDH1 peptide vaccine. The receptors derive from a man in his forties with glioma. The CDR3 runs from the conserved cysteine through the conserved F or W. Fields, in order: V gene, clone size, J gene, D gene, CDR3 DNA, CDR3 protein. The D gene is left open where the match is weak. The size field is filled for only some rows; it gives once, few, many or a size class.

TRBV6-5	-	TRBJ2-7	TRBD2	TGTGCCAGCAGCGACGGGGGGGGCTCTCTCGAGCAGTACTTC	CASSDGGGSLEQYF
TRBV7-9	-	TRBJ2-7	TRBD1	TGTGCCAGCAGCGGAGACAGGGTCCCCTACGAGCAGTACTTC	CASSGDRVPYEQYF
TRBV5-8	-	TRBJ1-1	-	TGTGCCAGCAGCTTGAGTTACCCTGAAGCTTTCTTT	CASSLSYPEAFF
TRBV11-2	few	TRBJ2-7	-	TGTGCCAGCAGCCCGGGGGTCGGAGACGAGCAGTACTTC	CASSPGVGDEQYF
TRBV6-5	-	TRBJ2-7	-	TGTGCCAGCAGCCCCGACCACGGGGTGGGCGAGCAGTACTTC	CASSPDHGVGEQYF
TRBV14	-	TRBJ2-1	-	TGTGCCAGCAGCCAAGAAAGTGGGGGGCCCAATGAGCAGTTCTTC	CASSQESGGPNEQFF
TRBV19	-	TRBJ1-4	-	TGTGCCAGTACCTTCACAACTAATGAAAAACTGTTTTTT	CASTFTTNEKLFF
TRBV6-5	-	TRBJ1-5	-	TGTGCCAGCAGCTCGCGAGGGACTGGGGCCCAGCATTTT	CASSSRGTGAQHF
TRBV30	-	TRBJ1-4	-	TGTGCCTGCCAAAGGACAGCAACTAATGAAAAACTGTTTTTT	CACQRTATNEKLFF
TRBV18	large	TRBJ2-1	-	TGTGCCAGCTCACCCAATCGCGATGAGCAGTTCTTC	CASSPNRDEQFF
TRBV18	-	TRBJ1-1	-	TGTGCCAGCTCACCAGGGTTGAACACTGAAGCTTTCTTT	CASSPGLNTEAFF
TRBV7-6	-	TRBJ1-5	-	TGTGCCAGCAGCTTAGCACAGAATCAGCCCCAGCATTTT	CASSLAQNQPQHF
TRBV27	-	TRBJ2-2	TRBD2	TGTGCCAGCAGTTCCCAGACTAGCGGGGGGGTAAACACCGGGGAGCTGTTTTTT	CASSSQTSGGVNTGELFF
TRBV18	-	TRBJ2-5	-	TGTGCCAGCTCACCTAACCCTACGGGCTTACAAGAGACCCAGTACTTC	CASSPNPTGLQETQYF
TRBV7-9	-	TRBJ1-2	TRBD1	TGTGCCAGCAGCGCCGGGACAGGGTCCTATGGCTACACCTTC	CASSAGTGSYGYTF
TRBV10-3	-	TRBJ2-4	-	TGTGCCGTCAGTGAGTCGACAGGAGCTATTCAGTACTTC	CAVSESTGAIQYF
TRBV5-4	-	TRBJ2-5	TRBD1	TGTGCCAGCAGCGGACAGGGGGGGTTTGAGACCCAGTACTTC	CASSGQGGFETQYF
TRBV19	-	TRBJ2-3	TRBD1	TGTGCCAGTAGTGGCGACAGGGTTGGAGATACGCAGTATTTT	CASSGDRVGDTQYF
TRBV5-1	-	TRBJ2-7	TRBD1	TGCGCCAGCAGCTTGGTTACAGGGGCCTCCTACGAGCAGTACTTC	CASSLVTGASYEQYF
TRBV19	-	TRBJ2-7	TRBD2	TGTGCCAGTATGGGAGCGGGGTCCTACGAGCAGTACTTC	CASMGAGSYEQYF
TRBV7-6	once	TRBJ1-1	-	TGTGCCAGCAGCTCCCGGAGGGGGACCCGAGGGACTGAAGCTTTCTTT	CASSSRRGTRGTEAFF
TRBV11-2	-	TRBJ2-4	-	TGTGCCAGCAGCCCGCGGAACATTCAGTACTTC	CASSPRNIQYF
TRBV11-2	-	TRBJ1-6	-	TGTGCCAGCAGCACGCAACAGGGTTCACCCCTCCACTTT	CASSTQQGSPLHF
TRBV6-5	-	TRBJ2-5	TRBD2	TGTGCCAGCAGGAGGACTAGCGGGGGCCAAGAGACCCAGTACTTC	CASRRTSGGQETQYF
TRBV19	-	TRBJ2-2	-	TGTGCCAGTACTTCGAGGGGCACCGGGGAGCTGTTTTTT	CASTSRGTGELFF
TRBV10-1	few	TRBJ2-3	-	TGCGCCAGCAGTGAAAAGCGGTTTACAGATACGCAGTATTTT	CASSEKRFTDTQYF
TRBV6-1	-	TRBJ2-6	TRBD1	TGTGCCAGCAGTGAATGGGGACAGTGGGGCTCTGGGGCCAACGTCCTGACTTTC	CASSEWGQWGSGANVLTF
TRBV5-1	-	TRBJ2-3	-	TGCGCCAGCAGCTTGGGCGCTAGCGCAGATACGCAGTATTTT	CASSLGASADTQYF
TRBV5-4	few	TRBJ1-2	-	TGTGCCAGCAGCTTGGCAGTCGGCAGTAGACCATATGGCTACACCTTC	CASSLAVGSRPYGYTF
TRBV9	-	TRBJ2-7	-	TGTGCCAGCAGCGTGGGCACAGGGATGTCCTACGAGCAGTACTTC	CASSVGTGMSYEQYF
TRBV5-4	-	TRBJ1-2	-	TGTGCCAGCAGCTTCAAACGGAACTATGGCTACACCTTC	CASSFKRNYGYTF
TRBV27	once	TRBJ2-2	-	TGTGCCAGCAGTTCCCGATCGACCGGGGAGCTGTTTTTT	CASSSRSTGELFF
TRBV5-5	-	TRBJ2-3	-	TGTGCCAGCATCCTGGACGAAGTTCCAGATACGCAGTATTTT	CASILDEVPDTQYF
TRBV29-1	once	TRBJ2-3	-	TGCAGCGTTGTGCAGGGGACAGATACGCAGTATTTT	CSVVQGTDTQYF
TRBV18	-	TRBJ2-5	-	TGTGCCAGCTCACCAGACAGTACCCAGTACTTC	CASSPDSTQYF
TRBV7-2	-	TRBJ2-3	TRBD2	TGTGCCAGCAGTTGGACTGGCGGGAGGCCGACAGATACGCAGTATTTT	CASSWTGGRPTDTQYF
TRBV5-1	-	TRBJ2-7	-	TGCGCCAGCAGCGAGGACGGGGCCTACGAGCAGTACTTC	CASSEDGAYEQYF
TRBV29-1	once	TRBJ2-5	-	TGCAGCGTTGAAGGGTCGGATCAGCAGACCCAGTACTTC	CSVEGSDQQTQYF
TRBV29-1	few	TRBJ1-1	-	TGCAGCGTTGAAATACGGACCACTGAAGCTTTCTTT	CSVEIRTTEAFF
TRBV7-2	-	TRBJ2-5	TRBD2	TGTGCCAGCAGTATTACCGGGACTAGGGGACAAGAGACCCAGTACTTC	CASSITGTRGQETQYF
TRBV5-5	-	TRBJ2-7	-	TGTGCCAGCAGCTTAAGGCCCCTTATCTCCTACGAGCAGTACTTC	CASSLRPLISYEQYF
TRBV6-5	once	TRBJ1-4	TRBD1	TGTGCCAGCAGTTACTCCTGGACAGGGCAGGGTGAAAAACTGTTTTTT	CASSYSWTGQGEKLFF
TRBV19	-	TRBJ2-2	-	TGTGCCAGTTCGACTCAGGGATACACCGGGGAGCTGTTTTTT	CASSTQGYTGELFF
TRBV7-8	once	TRBJ1-1	-	TGTGCCAGCAGCACCCGACAGGTTGAAGCTTTCTTT	CASSTRQVEAFF
TRBV28	once	TRBJ2-5	-	TGTGCCAGCAGCCATCCAGGTCAAGAGACCCAGTACTTC	CASSHPGQETQYF
TRBV7-6	-	TRBJ1-1	TRBD1	TGTGCCAGCAGCATACAGACAGGGGACACTGAAGCTTTCTTT	CASSIQTGDTEAFF
TRBV5-5	-	TRBJ1-4	-	TGTGCCAGCAGCTTGGGGGGGACACCTGAAAAACTGTTTTTT	CASSLGGTPEKLFF
TRBV7-2	-	TRBJ2-3	TRBD2	TGTGCCAGCAGCAACCCAACTAGCGGCACAGATACGCAGTATTTT	CASSNPTSGTDTQYF